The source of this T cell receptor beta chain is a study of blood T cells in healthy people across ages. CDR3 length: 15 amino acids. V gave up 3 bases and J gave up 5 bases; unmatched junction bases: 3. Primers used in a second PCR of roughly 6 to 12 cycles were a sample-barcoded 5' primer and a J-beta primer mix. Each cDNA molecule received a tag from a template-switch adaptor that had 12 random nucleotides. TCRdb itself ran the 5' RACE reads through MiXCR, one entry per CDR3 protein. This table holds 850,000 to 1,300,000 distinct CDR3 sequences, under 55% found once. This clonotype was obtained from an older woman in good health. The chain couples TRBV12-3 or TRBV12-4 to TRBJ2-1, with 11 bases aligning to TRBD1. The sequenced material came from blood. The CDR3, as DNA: TGTGCCAGCAGTTTCGGGACAGGGGGGGACAATGAGCAGTTCTTC. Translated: CASSFGTGGDNEQFF.